This TCR beta chain was identified in a study of OX40 agonist ivuxolimab in advanced cancers. Background for the entire study: Ivuxolimab was a fully human IgG2 agonistic monoclonal antibody targeting the costimulatory receptor OX40 (CD134). The paper describes the monotherapy dose-escalation part (N of about 50 patients) of the phase I trial of ivuxolimab. Prior anti-PD-1, anti-PD-L1 or anti-CTLA-4 therapy was permitted, and checkpoint inhibitors had been received by under 50% of dose-escalation patients. Peripheral TCRbeta sequencing aimed to test whether ivuxolimab altered TCR sequence diversity and caused clonal T-cell expansion. A male proportion of 82.7% and a mean age of approximately 55 years, ranging from roughly 23 to 79, were recorded for the dose-escalation cohort. Intravenous ivuxolimab was administered to patients every 2 weeks at six dose levels: 0.01, 0.1, 0.3, 1.5, 3 and 10 mg/kg. Partial responses were achieved by three dose-escalation patients, of whom one had hepatocellular carcinoma and two had cutaneous melanoma. Of the approximately 50 dose-escalation patients, hepatocellular carcinoma was present in around 19, melanoma in some 15, renal cell carcinoma in 9 and head and neck cancer in 9.

The investigation overall reported the following: In the 0.1-3.0 mg/kg groups, partial responders were among the patients with the lowest normalized peripheral clonal expansion, particularly in CD8+ T cells. Clonal expansion of both CD4+ and CD8+ blood T cells was observed from baseline to week 6 at doses 0.1 to 3.0 mg/kg. After ivuxolimab, expanded clones were on average more numerous among CD8+ T cells than among CD4+ T cells. Low levels of normalized T-cell clonal expansion were also seen in some patients who did not respond. Antigen specificity was not determined for the clonally expanded peripheral T cells.

This clone appeared once. Its recognized antigen is unknown. Per-base quality was not reported, and no clone a single base away is much larger than it. Patients with autoimmune disease history or receiving systemic immunosuppression were excluded from the trial. Peripheral blood for TCR sequencing was collected from all dose cohorts at baseline, on cycle 4 day 1, and on cycle 7 day 1. The samples were drawn from a first-in-human, open-label, multicenter phase I dose-escalation trial of ivuxolimab. Adults with locally advanced or metastatic head and neck squamous cell, hepatocellular, melanoma or renal cell carcinoma were enrolled in the trial. CD4+ and CD8+ T cells were sorted separately from peripheral blood before TCR sequencing. For sequencing of the TCRbeta CDR3 region, genomic DNA was extracted from the sorted cells. TCRbeta CDR3 regions were sequenced using the immunoSEQ Assay. TCRdb's version of the immuneACCESS table is confined to in-frame rearrangements and falls short of the full clone set. An unresolved V gene accounts for under half of the shortfall where checked; the remainder is of unknown origin. The sample contains about 96,000 clones, around 91% of them found a single time. The ten most abundant clones make up under 2% of the sample.

The CDR3 covers 13 residues, taking in both the cysteine and the phenylalanine. Of the read, only the CDR3 DNA is kept; its 39 bases are in frame from base 1. Trimming at the junction amounts to 1 base on V and 10 bases on J, and the germline ends lie 11 bases apart. CDR1 MGHRA and CDR2 YSYEKL are derived from the germline V gene. The receptor chain draws on TRBV4-1 and TRBJ2-1; the D gene is not confidently resolved. The source is an adult with an advanced solid tumor such as melanoma, head and neck, liver or kidney cancer. The source was CD4+ or CD8+ T cells sorted from blood, collected in a trial of the OX40 agonist ivuxolimab. The sequence in DNA is TGCGCCAGCAGCCAAGCCCCATGGAGAGAGCAGTTCTTC. Translated, it gives CASSQAPWREQFF.